This T cell receptor (beta chain) was observed in a study of blood T cell repertoires in COVID-19 (dated by TCRdb to the early 2020s). Concerning the study at large: Samples from collaborators originated in the United States, Italy and Spain and spanned both the acute and convalescent phases of COVID-19. The prospective study material was composed of cDNA or gDNA derived from T cells, B-cell-depleted T cells, or PBMCs. Deeply sampled blood TCRbeta repertoires from subjects exposed to, actively infected with, or recovered from COVID-19 were included in the dataset. The repertoires were released in a freely available public database intended as a resource for research on the immune response to SARS-CoV-2. The samples were drawn from two sources: the first 160 participants of the ongoing ImmuneRACE study, and 1,200 or so subjects contributed by 6 global collaborators. The sample metadata nearly always contained a de-identified subject ID, COVID-19 status, age in years and sex. Where HLA class I and class II types were available, the types were taken from metadata supplied by the sample provider, not from assay-based typing. Beyond this particular receptor, the publication reports: The amount of clinical and demographic metadata varied by source and participant and was provided uncurated.

TCRbeta CDR3 regions were amplified from genomic DNA by means of the immunoSEQ Assay, a bias-controlled multiplex PCR. In the authors' own workflow: The number of nucleated cells in each sample was estimated by amplification of reference gene primers within the assay. Sequence reads were collapsed and filtered to measure the absolute abundance of every unique TCRbeta CDR3 rearrangement. Productive Simpson clonality was computed per sample as the square root of Simpson's diversity index over productive rearrangements. TCRdb took this table from immuneACCESS and kept in-frame rearrangements with V and J called. Such tables lack part of the clones; where checked against another copy, unresolved V genes explain under half of the gap, and the rest is unexplained. V, J and clone size were drawn from that table, and D and trimming were deduced from the DNA. The sample table holds some 60,000 clones, of which roughly nine tenths were seen once. The ten largest account for approximately 6% of the sample.

At the junction V is shortened by 3 bases and J by 7 bases; bases outside the gene matches: 13. The CDR3 goes from the cysteine to the phenylalanine over 17 residues. CDR3 DNA is the only sequence kept; it has 51 bases, read in frame from the first base. The germline V gene encodes CDR1 SGDLS and CDR2 YYNGEE. Collaborating institutions collected whole blood in K2EDTA tubes following their own protocols. Collaborator samples were shipped for TCRbeta analysis as frozen whole blood, isolated PBMCs, or DNA extracted from either sample type. A note on this clone: The antigen it binds to is not known. No base-level quality is on record; no much larger clone is a single base apart.

The source is a man in his forties with acute or convalescent COVID-19. Sequencing used peripheral blood. The chain is encoded by TRBV9 joined to TRBJ2-7; TRBD2 lines up with 13 middle nucleotides. CDR3 sequence: CASSAGQGRTSGGEQYF. In nucleotides, the sequence is TGTGCCAGCAGCGCCGGCCAGGGTAGGACTAGCGGGGGTGAGCAGTACTTC.